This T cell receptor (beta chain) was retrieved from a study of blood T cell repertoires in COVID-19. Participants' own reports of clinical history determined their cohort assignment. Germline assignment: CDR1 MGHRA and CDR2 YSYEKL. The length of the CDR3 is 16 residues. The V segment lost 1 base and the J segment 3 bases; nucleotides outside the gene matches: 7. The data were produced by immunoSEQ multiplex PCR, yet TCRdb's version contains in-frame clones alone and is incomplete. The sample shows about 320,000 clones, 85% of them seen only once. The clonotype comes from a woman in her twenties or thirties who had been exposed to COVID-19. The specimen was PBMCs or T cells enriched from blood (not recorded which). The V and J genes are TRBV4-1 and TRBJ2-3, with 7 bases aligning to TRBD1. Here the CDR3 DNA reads TGCGCCAGCAGCCAAGTGACGACAGGGAATACAGATACGCAGTATTTT. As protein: CASSQVTTGNTDTQYF.